This TCR beta chain was documented in a study of T cells expressing NK-cell markers. Across the study: The sequencing cohort of eight donors included seven HCMV-seropositive individuals and one seronegative individual.

The CDR3 contains 12 residues. For this clonotype: Its target is unknown.

Regarding the study as a whole: The study found these clonotypes also leading the CD3+CD56-NKG2C+ fraction in a few donors.

TCRdb re-called the 5' RACE reads and shows each CDR3 protein once, DNA omitted. This sample's clone table lists about 460,000 distinct CDR3 sequences. V gene TRBV12-3 or TRBV12-4 combines with J gene TRBJ1-2. Source material: blood T cells: a sorted CD56 or NKG2C T cell subset, CD4+ or CD8+ T cells, or bulk PBMC T cells (not recorded which). This clonotype was obtained from a woman aged 45 to 65 in good health. This CDR3 is CASSIGALGYTF.